The 18 T cell receptor beta chains below all came from one sample that was sequenced in a study of shared clonotypes between healthy human individuals. Positive CCR7 selection of CD45RO-negative cells yielded the naive CD8 cells, and terminally differentiated effector memory CD45RA+ cells were excluded. Only in-frame clones appear in the TCRdb table, and some are missing; sequencing was by immunoSEQ multiplex PCR. The profile shows about 2,100,000 clones, about 93% of them singletons. Sequencing was done on a sample of naive CD8+ T cells from PBMCs. These receptor sequences come from a young man in good health. Some clones in this sample may be carry-over from other donors' samples.

The chain employs TRBV20-1 and TRBJ1-2; no firm D call. CDR1 is DFQATT and CDR2 is SNEGSKA in the germline V gene (reference sequence). CDR3 size: 11 residues. V shed 1 base and J shed 7 bases, with 7 bases lying between them. CDR3 nucleotide sequence: TGCAGTGCTAGAGGGGGATTTGGCTACACCTTC. The encoded protein is CSARGGFGYTF.

This sequence joins TRBV5-6 and TRBJ2-7, with D possibly called TRBD1 or TRBD2 (5 bases each). V lost 0 bases and J 6 bases, leaving 13 bases between the germline ends. The germline CDR1 and CDR2 sequences are SGHDT and YYEEEE. CDR3 size: 14 residues. This chain's CDR3 is CASSLAGTPIEQYF. In nucleotides, the CDR3 is TGTGCCAGCAGCTTGGCAGGGACCCCAATCGAGCAGTACTTC.

This rearrangement joins TRBV7-9 to TRBJ1-2, with unresolved D. The CDR3 is made up of 14 amino acids. CDR1 and CDR2 (germline): SEHNR, FQNEAQ (reference sequence). V lost 5 bases to trimming and J lost 6 bases, with 16 bases between them. The CDR3 DNA sequence: TGTGCCAGCAGCCCGGACCGACTTAGGGATGGCTACACCTTC. Translation: CASSPDRLRDGYTF. Based on the CDR3 plus reference TRBV7-9 and TRBJ1-2, the full variable domain is DTGVSQNPRHKITKRGQNVTFRCDPISEHNRLYWYRQTLGQGPEFLTYFQNEAQLEKSRLLSDRFSAERPKGSFSTLEIQRTEQGDSAMYLCASSPDRLRDGYTFGSGTRLTVV.

The V gene is TRBV29-1, the J gene TRBJ2-7; 7 bases fit TRBD1. Germline assignment: CDR1 SQVTM and CDR2 ANQGSEA. The J segment lost 0 bases and the V segment lost 3 bases, leaving 5 bases of the junction unmatched. The length of the CDR3 is 14 residues. CDR3 coding DNA: TGCAGCGTTGAGATTACAGGGGCCTCCTACGAGCAGTACTTC. It is translated as CSVEITGASYEQYF.

This clone occurred once. This rearrangement joins TRBV5-1 to TRBJ2-1, with D perhaps TRBD2 (6 bases). Germline V gives CDR1 SGHRS, CDR2 YFSETQ. This CDR3 spans 16 amino acids. V lost 0 bases, J lost 2 bases, and 12 bases lay in between. Written as DNA, the CDR3 is TGCGCCAGCAGCTTGGGCTGGCGGGGAACCTACAATGAGCAGTTCTTC. It specifies CASSLGWRGTYNEQFF.

The V and J genes are TRBV7-2 and TRBJ2-7, with 10 bases identical to TRBD2. The V segment lost 2 bases and the J segment 4 bases; nucleotides outside the gene matches: 2. The V gene's germline CDR1 is SGHTA and CDR2 FQGNSA. The CDR3 contains 14 residues. The CDR3 protein is CASSLIAGGYEQYF. The CDR3 DNA follows: TGTGCCAGCAGCTTAATAGCGGGAGGATACGAGCAGTACTTC. The variable domain in full, completed from reference TRBV7-2 and TRBJ2-7, reads GAGVSQSPSNKVTEKGKDVELRCDPISGHTALYWYRQSLGQGLEFLIYFQGNSAPDKSGLPSDRFSAERTGGSVSTLTIQRTQQEDSAVYLCASSLIAGGYEQYFGPGTRLTVT.

A single count supports this clone. The chain employs TRBV29-1 and TRBJ2-7; 7 bases map to TRBD1. Germline trimming cut 0 bases from V and 2 bases from J; bases unmatched to any gene: 7. CDR3 length: 15 residues. Germline CDR1 reads SQVTM; CDR2 reads ANQGSEA. The DNA for the CDR3 is TGCAGCGTTGAAGATTGGGGGACAGAGACCTACGAGCAGTACTTC. This encodes CSVEDWGTETYEQYF.

This chain uses TRBV7-2 with TRBJ2-1; 9 bases match TRBD1. CDR3 size: 15 residues. V shed 4 bases and J 9 bases; nucleotides not matched to a gene: 10. CDR1 and CDR2 (germline): SGHTA, FQGNSA. In nucleotides, the CDR3 is TGTGCCAGCAGCTCGAGGACAGGGGCATCAGGTGAGCAGTTCTTC. Translated: CASSSRTGASGEQFF.

This chain connects TRBV4-3 to TRBJ2-1; 12 bases align to TRBD2. Trimming at V came to 2 bases and at J to 2 bases, leaving 16 bases not matched to a gene. Germline values: CDR1 LGHNA, CDR2 YSLEER. The CDR3 consists of 21 residues. CDR3 sequence (DNA): TGCGCCAGCAGCCAACCTTCCGGGACTAGCGGGTCGGGTTCTCCCTACAATGAGCAGTTCTTC. Translated, it gives CASSQPSGTSGSGSPYNEQFF.

The V and J genes are TRBV7-8 and TRBJ1-2; 9 positions match TRBD1. CDR1 is SGHVS and CDR2 is FQNEAQ in the germline V gene. This CDR3 is built from 16 residues. V shed 0 bases and J 4 bases; nucleotides not matched to a gene: 6. The CDR3 is CASSLAPGGQGYGYTF. The CDR3 nucleotides are TGTGCCAGCAGCTTAGCCCCGGGGGGACAGGGCTATGGCTACACCTTC.

This clone has only one observation. The chain carries TRBV15 and TRBJ2-7; 9 bases align to TRBD2. V lost 9 bases to trimming and J lost 0 bases; unmatched junction nucleotides: 3. The CDR3 has 13 residues. Germline CDR1 LNHNV, CDR2 YYDKDF (reference sequence). CDR3 residues: CATAGGASYEQYF. The DNA of the CDR3 is TGTGCCACGGCGGGAGGGGCCTCCTACGAGCAGTACTTC.

The V gene is TRBV27, the J gene TRBJ1-1; 8 bases match TRBD1. The CDR3 extends over 18 amino acids. V gave up 7 bases and J gave up 0 bases; unmatched junction bases: 16. Germline V gene data show CDR1 as MNHEY and CDR2 as SMNVEV (reference sequence). In nucleotides, the CDR3 is TGTGCCAGCACCCCTTACCCGGGACAGGCGGGAATGAACACTGAAGCTTTCTTT. Translating it yields CASTPYPGQAGMNTEAFF.

V and J are TRBV7-9 and TRBJ2-7; D remains unclear. Trimming shortened V by 5 bases and J by 0 bases, and 11 bases separated the two germline ends. Looked up from germline, CDR1 is SEHNR and CDR2 is FQNEAQ (reference sequence). The CDR3 length is 14 residues. In nucleotides, the CDR3 is TGTGCCAGCAGCGCGGACGGATCCTCCTACGAGCAGTACTTC. Translation gives CASSADGSSYEQYF.

This clone was observed a single time. The chain joins TRBV29-1 to TRBJ2-5; D is ambiguous. The J call is doubtful: the DNA matches TRBJ2-7 better. The CDR3 covers 13 residues. The germline V gene has CDR1 SQVTM and CDR2 ANQGSEA. The CDR3 is CSVEDPSSYEQYF. The CDR3 DNA sequence: TGCAGCGTTGAAGACCCGAGCTCCTACGAGCAGTACTTC.

Only one count was recorded for this clone. The chain recombines TRBV6-5 with TRBJ2-7, with D hard to call. The germline gives CDR1 MNHEY, CDR2 SVGAGI. The CDR3 spans 15 residues. With 0 bases removed from V and 4 bases from J, the gap between germline ends came to 13 bases. CDR3 loop: CASSYSTGGDYEQYF. The CDR3 DNA sequence: TGTGCCAGCAGTTACTCGACGGGTGGGGATTACGAGCAGTACTTC.

The chain links TRBV19 to TRBJ2-2; D unclear. The CDR3 spans 13 residues. Trimming cost V 0 bases and J 8 bases, with 7 bases left between them. CDR1 and CDR2 from the germline V gene are LNHDA and SQIVND (reference sequence). The CDR3 DNA follows: TGTGCCAGTAGTATAGAAGGTTCAGGGGAGCTGTTTTTT. It is translated as CASSIEGSGELFF.

V and J are TRBV27 and TRBJ1-6; D remains ambiguous. The CDR3 length is 13 residues. Trimming took off 5 bases at V and 7 bases at J, with 9 bases between the two ends. CDR1 and CDR2 from the germline V gene are MNHEY and SMNVEV (reference sequence). The CDR3 protein is CASSLLQNSPLHF. In DNA, the CDR3 is TGTGCCAGCAGTCTCCTACAGAATTCACCCCTCCACTTT.

The chain links TRBV4-1 to TRBJ2-7, with 9 bases identical to TRBD2. Per germline, CDR1 MGHRA and CDR2 YSYEKL. This CDR3 has 16 amino acids. J gave up 0 bases and V 3 bases, and 6 bases lay outside the gene matches. The CDR3 DNA reads TGCGCCAGCAGCCATTTAGCGGGAGCCGGCTCCTACGAGCAGTACTTC. This translates into CASSHLAGAGSYEQYF.